The clone carrying this TCR beta chain was observed a few times. TCRdb re-analysed the 5' RACE reads in MiXCR, keeping a single row per CDR3 protein. The sample contains some 300,000 distinct CDR3 sequences, approximately 10% of which appear only once. The CDR3 sequence is 12 residues long. Trimming cost V 6 bases and J 0 bases; bases outside gene matches: 1. Germline loops: CDR1 DFQATT, CDR2 SNEGSKA (reference sequence). The data are from a study of T cells after yellow fever vaccination. The chain uses TRBV20-1 and TRBJ2-5, with 7 bases fitting TRBD2. The TCR originated in a man aged 18 to 29 who received the YFV17D yellow fever vaccine. The specimen comprised CD4+ T cells sorted from PBMCs, sampled 5 days after the yellow fever booster vaccination. The DNA of the CDR3 is TGCAGTGCCGGACTAGACCAAGAGACCCAGTACTTC. It yields the protein CSAGLDQETQYF.